A few counts support the clone carrying this T cell receptor beta chain. The data belong to a study of blood T cell repertoires in COVID-19. Some clones are missing from TCRdb's copy, which holds only in-frame ones; the method was immunoSEQ multiplex PCR. The sample carries hundreds of thousands of clones, 87% recorded once. The CDR3 contains 14 residues. Germline lookup yields CDR1 SNHLY and CDR2 FYNNEI. Trimming pared 6 bases from V and 6 bases from J, leaving 16 bases between. Two negative PCRs, clearance, or symptom resolution had been documented for recovered Cohort 3 donors. Material: PBMCs or T cells enriched from blood (not recorded which). The chain joins TRBV2 to TRBJ2-3; D may be TRBD2 (5 bases). This receptor was taken from a woman aged 40 to 49 who had recovered from COVID-19. In DNA form, the CDR3 reads TGTGCCAGCAGCCCGGACTCCTCAGTTGATACGCAGTATTTT. Translated: CASSPDSSVDTQYF.